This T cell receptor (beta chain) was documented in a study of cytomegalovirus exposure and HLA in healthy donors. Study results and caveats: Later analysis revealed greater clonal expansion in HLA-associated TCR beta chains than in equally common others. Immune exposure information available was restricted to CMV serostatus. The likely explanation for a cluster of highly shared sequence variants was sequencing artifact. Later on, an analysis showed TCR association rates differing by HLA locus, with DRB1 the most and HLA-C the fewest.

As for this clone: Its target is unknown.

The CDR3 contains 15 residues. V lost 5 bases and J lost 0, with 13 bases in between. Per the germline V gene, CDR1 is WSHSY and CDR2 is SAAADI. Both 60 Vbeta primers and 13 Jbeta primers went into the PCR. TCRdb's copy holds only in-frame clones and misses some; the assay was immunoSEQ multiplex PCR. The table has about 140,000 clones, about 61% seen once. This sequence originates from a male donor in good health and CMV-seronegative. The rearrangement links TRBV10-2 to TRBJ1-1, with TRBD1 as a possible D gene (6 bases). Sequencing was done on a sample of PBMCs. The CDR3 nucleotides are TGCGCCAGCAGTTTTTTGGGGGCGCTGAACACTGAAGCTTTCTTT. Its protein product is CASSFLGALNTEAFF.